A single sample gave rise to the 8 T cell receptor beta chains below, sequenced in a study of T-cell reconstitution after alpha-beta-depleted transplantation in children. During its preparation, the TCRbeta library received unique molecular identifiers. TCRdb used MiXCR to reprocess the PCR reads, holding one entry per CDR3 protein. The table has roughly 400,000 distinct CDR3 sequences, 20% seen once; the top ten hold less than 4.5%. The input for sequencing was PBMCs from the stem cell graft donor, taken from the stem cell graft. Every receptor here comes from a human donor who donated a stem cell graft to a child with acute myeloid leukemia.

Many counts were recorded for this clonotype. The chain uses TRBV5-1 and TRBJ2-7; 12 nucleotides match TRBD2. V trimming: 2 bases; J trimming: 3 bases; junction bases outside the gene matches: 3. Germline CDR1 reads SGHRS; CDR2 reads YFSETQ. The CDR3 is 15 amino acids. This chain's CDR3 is CASSFGLAGSYEQYF. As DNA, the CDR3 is TGCGCCAGCAGCTTTGGACTAGCGGGGAGCTACGAGCAGTACTTC.

CDR3 sequence: CSASRQTNYGYTF. In DNA, the CDR3 is TGCAGTGCTAGTCGGCAGACTAACTATGGCTACACCTTC. The chain has TRBV20-1 and TRBJ1-2; D is unclear. Germline values: CDR1 DFQATT, CDR2 SNEGSKA (reference sequence). V was shortened by 3 bases and J by 0 bases, with 8 bases between the two germline ends. The CDR3 covers 13 residues.

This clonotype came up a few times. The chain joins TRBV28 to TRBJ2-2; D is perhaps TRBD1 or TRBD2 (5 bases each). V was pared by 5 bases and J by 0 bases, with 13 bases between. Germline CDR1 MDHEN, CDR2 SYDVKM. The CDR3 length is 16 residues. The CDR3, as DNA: TGTGCCAGCAGTGATCCCGGGGCACCGAACACCGGGGAGCTGTTTTTT. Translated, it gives CASSDPGAPNTGELFF.

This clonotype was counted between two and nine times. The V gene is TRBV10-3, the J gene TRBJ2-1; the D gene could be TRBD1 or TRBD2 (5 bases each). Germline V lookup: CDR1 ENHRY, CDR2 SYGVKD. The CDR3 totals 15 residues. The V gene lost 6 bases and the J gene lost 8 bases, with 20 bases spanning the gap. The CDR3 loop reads CAISRDVSEADEQFF. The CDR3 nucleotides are TGTGCCATCAGCCGGGACGTAAGCGAAGCCGATGAGCAGTTCTTC.

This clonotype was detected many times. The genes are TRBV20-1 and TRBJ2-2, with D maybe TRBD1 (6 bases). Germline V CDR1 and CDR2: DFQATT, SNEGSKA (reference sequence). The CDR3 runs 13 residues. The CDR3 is CSTGQINTGELFF. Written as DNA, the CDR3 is TGCAGCACCGGACAGATTAACACCGGGGAGCTGTTTTTT.

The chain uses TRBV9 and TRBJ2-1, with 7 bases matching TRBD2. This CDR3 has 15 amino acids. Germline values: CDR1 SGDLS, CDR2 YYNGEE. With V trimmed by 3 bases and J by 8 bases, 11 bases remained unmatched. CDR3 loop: CASSAGGSVGDEQFF. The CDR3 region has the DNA TGTGCCAGCAGCGCCGGGGGGTCGGTGGGCGATGAGCAGTTCTTC. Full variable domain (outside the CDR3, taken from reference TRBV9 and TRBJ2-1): DSGVTQTPKHLITATGQRVTLRCSPRSGDLSVYWYQQSLDQGLQFLIQYYNGEERAKGNILERFSAQQFPDLHSELNLSSLELGDSALYFCASSAGGSVGDEQFFGPGTRLTVL.

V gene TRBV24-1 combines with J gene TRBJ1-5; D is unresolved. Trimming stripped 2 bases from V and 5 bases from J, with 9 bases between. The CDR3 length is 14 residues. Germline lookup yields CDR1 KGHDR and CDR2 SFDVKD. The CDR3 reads CATSDSDGDQPQHF. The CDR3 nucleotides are TGTGCCACCAGTGATTCCGACGGCGATCAGCCCCAGCATTTT.

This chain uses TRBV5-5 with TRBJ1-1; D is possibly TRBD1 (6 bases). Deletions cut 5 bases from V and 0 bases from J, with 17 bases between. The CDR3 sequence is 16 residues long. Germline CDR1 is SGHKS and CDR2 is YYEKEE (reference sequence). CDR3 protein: CASRLKGQTMNTEAFF. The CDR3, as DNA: TGTGCCAGCAGGTTAAAAGGACAGACTATGAACACTGAAGCTTTCTTT.